The next 30 T cell receptor beta chains were all read from a single sample in a study of CXCR3-negative and CXCR3-positive naive CD8 T cells. Study-wide findings and caveats: Researchers report that CXCR3-positive naive cells carry more hydrophobic TRB CDR3s than CXCR3-negative naive cells.

Each TRB cDNA library was prepared by 5' RACE (with UMI labels). TCRdb re-analyzed the 5' RACE reads; it lists each CDR3 protein once, without DNA. The listing records tens of thousands of distinct CDR3 sequences. These TCRs are of unknown antigen specificity. Sequences were obtained from naive CXCR3+ CD8+ T cells from blood. The subset: CD45RO-CCR7+CD27+CD95- naive CD8+ T cells expressing CXCR3 (TNR3+). The origin of the receptors is a human donor in good health. Some clones in this sample may be carry-over from other donors' samples.

The chain uses TRBV29-1 and TRBJ1-1; absent DNA, TCRdb's TRBD1 call cannot be checked. The length of the CDR3 is 14 residues. Germline V lookup: CDR1 SQVTM, CDR2 ANQGSEA. CDR3 sequence reads: CSVDGTDEGTEAFF.

The chain joins TRBV7-9 to TRBJ1-5; TCRdb reports TRBD1, a call that lacks DNA to check it against. The CDR3 is 15 amino acids. Germline V CDR1 and CDR2: SEHNR, FQNEAQ (reference sequence). The CDR3 loop reads CASSLDREYNQPQHF.

The V gene is TRBV27, the J gene TRBJ2-5; with no DNA, the TCRdb D assignment of TRBD1 cannot be verified. The CDR3 contains 14 residues. Germline V gene sequence: CDR1 MNHEY, CDR2 SMNVEV (reference sequence). CDR3 sequence reads: CASSYFGAQETQYF.

This chain joins TRBV20-1 and TRBJ2-3; TCRdb lists TRBD2, though no DNA is available to test this call. The germline V gene encodes CDR1 DFQATT and CDR2 SNEGSKA (reference sequence). This CDR3 is built from 17 residues. CDR3 sequence reads: CSAELVSGLPVADTQYF.

The chain employs TRBV15 and TRBJ1-5. Germline assignment: CDR1 LNHNV and CDR2 YYDKDF (reference sequence). CDR3 length: 14 residues. The CDR3 sequence: CATSGRTGIQPQHF.

J is TRBJ2-7 and V is TRBV6-1; no DNA is available, so the TRBD1 call from TCRdb remains unchecked. Germline assignment: CDR1 MNHNS and CDR2 SASEGT. The CDR3 covers 12 residues. This chain's CDR3 is CASRDGSYEQYF.

The chain recombines TRBV6-2 or TRBV6-3 with TRBJ1-2. The CDR3 spans 13 residues. CDR1 and CDR2 (germline): MNHEY, SVGEGT. The CDR3 region is CASSHGGADGYTF.

CDR3 loop: CASSFTSAGYNEQFF. The chain recombines TRBV28 with TRBJ2-1; TCRdb's assignment of TRBD2 cannot be checked, as there is no DNA. The CDR3 loop spans 15 amino acids. Germline assignment: CDR1 MDHEN and CDR2 SYDVKM.

The chain couples TRBV5-1 to TRBJ1-2; absent DNA, TCRdb's TRBD1 call cannot be checked. The length of the CDR3 is 15 residues. CDR1 SGHRS and CDR2 YFSETQ come from the germline V gene. The CDR3 is CASSLTATGNYGYTF.

The CDR3 is CASSFGQGYGYTF. This chain connects TRBV5-6 to TRBJ1-2; the D gene TCRdb calls, TRBD1, cannot be checked with no DNA. Germline CDR1 SGHDT, CDR2 YYEEEE. CDR3 length: 13 residues.

V usage is TRBV2 and J usage is TRBJ2-5; TCRdb gives TRBD2 as the D gene, but with no DNA this cannot be confirmed. Germline loops: CDR1 SNHLY, CDR2 FYNNEI. The CDR3 is 13 residues long. CDR3 residues: CASKELGEETQYF.

This chain links TRBV12-3 or TRBV12-4 with TRBJ2-1; TCRdb returns TRBD1, unconfirmable since there is no DNA. This CDR3 comprises 13 residues. CDR3: CASREGGYNEQFF.

V usage is TRBV18 and J usage is TRBJ2-3; TCRdb picks TRBD2, but there is no DNA to check that call. The CDR3 is made up of 17 amino acids. CDR1 is KGHSH, CDR2 LQKENI, per germline. The CDR3: CASSPRLTSGRTDTQYF.

V is TRBV29-1 and J is TRBJ2-7; TCRdb returns TRBD1, unconfirmable since there is no DNA. The CDR3 length is 15 residues. CDR1 and CDR2 from the germline V gene are SQVTM and ANQGSEA. The CDR3 is CSVRQGLGTGYEQYF.

The V gene is TRBV5-1, the J gene TRBJ2-7; the D call from TCRdb, TRBD1, cannot be confirmed without DNA. Germline V gene data show CDR1 as SGHRS and CDR2 as YFSETQ. The CDR3 has 13 amino acids. The CDR3 region is CASRLRVTHEQYF.

The gene calls are TRBV4-1 and TRBJ2-1; with no DNA, the TCRdb D assignment of TRBD2 cannot be verified. The length of the CDR3 is 13 residues. Germline CDR1 and CDR2: MGHRA and YSYEKL. The CDR3 here is CASSQGLANEQFF.

This sequence joins TRBV28 and TRBJ2-5; TCRdb reports TRBD1, a call that lacks DNA to check it against. Germline loops: CDR1 MDHEN, CDR2 SYDVKM. This CDR3 is 15 amino acids long. The CDR3 protein is CASSWRQGVKETQYF.

The V gene is TRBV10-3, the J gene TRBJ2-3. Germline-derived CDR1 and CDR2 are ENHRY and SYGVKD. This CDR3 spans 17 amino acids. CDR3 sequence reads: CAISELGHLGVADTQYF.

J is TRBJ1-1 and V is TRBV6-5. The germline CDR1 and CDR2 sequences are MNHEY and SVGAGI. This CDR3 spans 13 amino acids. CDR3 amino acids: CASRLGTVTEAFF.

The chain joins TRBV28 to TRBJ1-1; TCRdb's assignment of TRBD1 cannot be checked, as there is no DNA. Germline CDR1 is MDHEN and CDR2 is SYDVKM. The CDR3 has 12 amino acids. CDR3 sequence: CASSYQGPEAFF.

V usage is TRBV7-9 and J usage is TRBJ2-3. Germline V gives CDR1 SEHNR, CDR2 FQNEAQ (reference sequence). This CDR3 comprises 15 residues. The CDR3 sequence: CASSFLSGVTDTQYF.

V and J are TRBV9 and TRBJ1-1. The V gene's germline CDR1 is SGDLS and CDR2 YYNGEE. The CDR3 covers 13 residues. The CDR3: CASRGAPNTEAFF.

The CDR3 region is CASRINTYWRTDGIGLTGELFF. V and J are TRBV5-6 and TRBJ2-2; lacking DNA, the TRBD2 call made by TCRdb goes unchecked. This CDR3 has 22 residues. Germline-derived CDR1 and CDR2 are SGHDT and YYEEEE.

The CDR3 reads CASSFAPLMVTSYNEQFF. This chain uses TRBV12-3 or TRBV12-4 with TRBJ2-1; as DNA is missing, the TRBD2 call by TCRdb cannot be tested. The CDR3 runs to 18 residues.

The V and J genes are TRBV12-3 or TRBV12-4 and TRBJ2-7; the D call from TCRdb, TRBD1, cannot be confirmed without DNA. The CDR3 totals 14 residues. CDR3 loop: CASSFRAGVNEQYF.

This chain joins TRBV7-9 and TRBJ2-4; there is no DNA to check the TCRdb D call of TRBD2. The CDR3 sequence is 16 residues long. From germline, CDR1 is SEHNR and CDR2 FQNEAQ (reference sequence). This CDR3 is CASSSQRWESKNIQYF. The full variable domain, completed using reference TRBV7-9 and TRBJ2-4, is DTGVSQNPRHKITKRGQNVTFRCDPISEHNRLYWYRQTLGQGPEFLTYFQNEAQLEKSRLLSDRFSAERPKGSFSTLEIQRTEQGDSAMYLCASSSQRWESKNIQYFGAGTRLSVL.

The chain combines TRBV12-3 or TRBV12-4 with TRBJ2-1; TCRdb gives TRBD1 as the D gene, but with no DNA this cannot be confirmed. The CDR3 covers 12 residues. The CDR3 reads CASQKGANEQFF.

The CDR3 sequence: CASSFRIDQETQYF. The V call is TRBV12-3 or TRBV12-4, the J call TRBJ2-5. The CDR3 is made up of 14 amino acids.

V and J are TRBV5-1 and TRBJ1-2. The CDR3 consists of 16 residues. In germline, CDR1 is SGHRS, CDR2 YFSETQ. The CDR3 sequence: CASSSYSRSGDYGYTF.

This rearrangement joins TRBV4-1 to TRBJ1-1; lacking DNA, the TRBD1 call made by TCRdb goes unchecked. This CDR3 spans 15 amino acids. From germline, CDR1 is MGHRA and CDR2 YSYEKL. CDR3 loop: CASSHQWTVDTEAFF.